This entry lists 21 T cell receptor beta chains sequenced from one sample in a study of vaccination effects on CD4 cells after COVID-19. Antigen-specific CD4+ T cells were expanded (with viral peptide pools) by the ViraFEST assay ahead of sequencing. Scientists isolated CD4+ T cells after an approximately 11-day culture period ended. The study found no prior SARS-CoV-2 infection in the vaccine recipients, who tested negative for nucleocapsid antibodies. Their cognate antigens are unknown. The repertoire was sequenced with immunoSEQ multiplex PCR; TCRdb's copy has only in-frame clones and lacks some. The sample comprises 28,000 or so clones, 65% to 75% of which are singletons, and roughly 10% rests with the top ten. Sequencing was performed on CD4+ T cells from PBMCs cultured with SARS-CoV-2 spike peptides, taken before COVID-19 vaccination. These receptors all stem from a human donor who received a COVID-19 vaccine.

This rearrangement joins TRBV5-6 to TRBJ2-1; TRBD2 aligns across 8 bases. CDR1 and CDR2 (germline): SGHDT, YYEEEE. Unmatched junction bases numbered 6, after V lost 2 bases and J lost 2 bases. The CDR3 consists of 16 residues. This CDR3 is CASSFGGGPPYNEQFF. The CDR3 region has the DNA TGTGCCAGCAGCTTCGGCGGGGGGCCCCCCTACAATGAGCAGTTCTTC. The full variable domain, in which reference TRBV5-6 and TRBJ2-1 provide the parts outside the CDR3, is DAGVTQSPTHLIKTRGQQVTLRCSPKSGHDTVSWYQQALGQGPQFIFQYYEEEERQRGNFPDRFSGHQFPNYSSELNVNALLLGDSALYLCASSFGGGPPYNEQFFGPGTRLTVL.

This chain uses TRBV4-1 with TRBJ2-5; D may correspond to TRBD1 or TRBD2 (5 bases each). The CDR3 sequence is 14 residues long. The germline CDR1 and CDR2 sequences are MGHRA and YSYEKL. The ends were cut back, 6 bases at V and 5 bases at J, with 16 bases in the middle. Here the CDR3 DNA reads TGCGCCAGCAGTCGACTCGTGGGGACGGAGACCCAGTACTTC. This encodes CASSRLVGTETQYF.

This clone was detected only a few times. The J gene is TRBJ2-5, the V gene TRBV4-1, with 11 bases aligning to TRBD2. J gave up 5 bases and V 0 bases, and 8 bases lay outside the gene matches. In germline, CDR1 is MGHRA, CDR2 YSYEKL. The CDR3 covers 17 residues. CDR3 DNA: TGCGCCAGCAGCCAAGAAATCGAACTAGCGGGAGAGGAGACCCAGTACTTC. Protein product: CASSQEIELAGEETQYF.

The chain combines TRBV2 with TRBJ2-7; TRBD2 is a possible D gene (6 bases). Between the trimmed V and J ends, which lost 6 bases and 3 bases, there was a span of 18 bases. The CDR3 is 15 residues long. Germline CDR1 SNHLY, CDR2 FYNNEI. The CDR3 DNA reads TGTGCCAGCAGCGTTCCTAGCGTATATTTCTACGAGCAGTACTTC. As protein: CASSVPSVYFYEQYF.

This chain connects TRBV11-3 to TRBJ2-2; possible D gene TRBD2, 6 bases. V was pared by 0 bases and J by 5 bases, with 19 bases between. This CDR3 contains 18 residues. CDR1 SGHNT and CDR2 YENEEA come from the germline V gene. The CDR3 DNA reads as TGTGCCAGCAGCTTAGATCAAGGAGGGTCAGCGAGGACCGGGGAGCTGTTTTTT. Translating it yields CASSLDQGGSARTGELFF.

V and J are TRBV3-1 (or the pseudogene TRBV3-2) and TRBJ1-2; D not resolved. Deletions cut 3 bases from V and 8 bases from J, with 7 bases between. The CDR3 loop spans 11 amino acids. Looked up from germline, CDR1 is LGHDT and CDR2 is YNNKEL (reference sequence). Here the CDR3 DNA reads TGTGCCAGCAGCCATGGCGTCGGCTACACCTTC. Translation gives CASSHGVGYTF.

This clone has only a few counts. V and J are TRBV4-1 and TRBJ2-3, with a weak D call TRBD2 (7 bases). V was clipped by 6 bases and J by 7 bases, with 14 bases between them. CDR1 and CDR2 (germline): MGHRA, YSYEKL. This CDR3 is 13 amino acids long. In nucleotides, the CDR3 is TGCGCCAGCAGGTCCCCGGGGGGCCATACGCAGTATTTT. Translating it yields CASRSPGGHTQYF.

In its sample, this clone was seen once. The V gene is TRBV9, the J gene TRBJ2-3, with no clear D. Trimming removed 4 bases from V and 0 bases from J, with 9 bases in between. CDR3 length: 14 residues. The germline V gene has CDR1 SGDLS and CDR2 YYNGEE. This CDR3 reads CASSSLASTDTQYF. The CDR3 DNA reads as TGTGCCAGCAGCAGCCTGGCCAGCACAGATACGCAGTATTTT.

With respect to this clone: Because the CDR3 is missing its conserved closing phenylalanine or tryptophan, this is likely a read error. Because the CDR3's place on the DNA is in doubt, the DNA is left out and the CDR3 is given as listed by TCRdb. The genes are TRBV19 and TRBJ1-1. The CDR3 length equals 11 residues, ends included. Germline V CDR1 and CDR2: LNHDA, SQIVND (reference sequence). The CDR3 is CASSIGAGSSL.

The chain combines TRBV11-2 with TRBJ2-1; D unclear. V was trimmed by 3 bases and J by 1 base, leaving 7 bases between them. Germline CDR1 is SGHAT and CDR2 is FQNNGV. The CDR3 extends over 14 amino acids. CDR3 amino acids: CASSLSLSYNEQFF. The CDR3 DNA follows: TGTGCCAGCAGCTTGAGCCTATCCTACAATGAGCAGTTCTTC.

The chain employs TRBV7-9 and TRBJ2-7; D is ambiguous. The CDR3 has 11 residues. Trimming took 5 bases from V and 3 from J, leaving 5 bases between them. In germline, CDR1 is SEHNR, CDR2 FQNEAQ (reference sequence). The CDR3 is CASSDNYEQYF. CDR3 in DNA: TGTGCCAGCAGCGATAACTACGAGCAGTACTTC.

The genes are TRBV6-1 and TRBJ1-1, with a possible D match to TRBD1 (6 bases). From germline, CDR1 is MNHNS and CDR2 SASEGT. Trimming removed 3 bases at V and 6 bases at J, with 11 bases between. The CDR3 is 13 amino acids. The CDR3 loop reads CASSDNGGPEAFF. The CDR3, as DNA: TGTGCCAGCAGTGACAACGGGGGGCCTGAAGCTTTCTTT.

The V gene is TRBV19, the J gene TRBJ1-4; D might be TRBD1 (6 bases). Trimming removed 5 bases from V and 5 bases from J, with 18 bases in between. This CDR3 contains 16 residues. Germline V gives CDR1 LNHDA, CDR2 SQIVND (reference sequence). CDR3 DNA: TGTGCCAGTAGTGGGCTGATGAGCAGGGGAAATGAAAAACTGTTTTTT. Amino acid sequence: CASSGLMSRGNEKLFF.

The genes are TRBV18 and TRBJ1-1; D possibly corresponds to TRBD1 (5 bases). The CDR3 runs to 14 residues. V gave up 3 bases and J gave up 1 base, with 9 bases separating them. The V gene's germline CDR1 is KGHSH and CDR2 LQKENI. CDR3 in amino acids: CASSPLQENTEAFF. The CDR3 region has the DNA TGTGCCAGCTCACCCTTACAGGAGAACACTGAAGCTTTCTTT.

This clone was seen a handful of times. CDR3 DNA: TGTGCCGGCGCCGGGACTACAGACCCCACCGGGGAGCTGTTTTTT. Its translation: CAGAGTTDPTGELFF. V is TRBV10-3 and J is TRBJ2-2; 7 nucleotides match TRBD2. V trimming: 11 bases; J trimming: 4 bases; junction bases outside the gene matches: 13. There are 15 residues in the CDR3. Germline V gives CDR1 ENHRY, CDR2 SYGVKD.

This clone was recorded once. This chain connects TRBV5-1 to TRBJ1-2; D gene unclear. The CDR3 consists of 13 residues. Germline V gene lookup returns CDR1 SGHRS and CDR2 YFSETQ. The V gene lost 2 bases and the J gene lost 2 bases, with 7 bases spanning the gap. CDR3 sequence (DNA): TGCGCCAGCAGCTTACAAACGAACTATGGCTACACCTTC. It translates to CASSLQTNYGYTF.

V gene TRBV24-1 combines with J gene TRBJ1-5; D remains unclear. The ends were cut back, 4 bases at V and 0 bases at J, with 3 bases in the middle. CDR1 is KGHDR and CDR2 is SFDVKD in the germline V gene. This CDR3 has 13 amino acids. CDR3 in DNA: TGTGCCACCAGTGACTCTAGCAATCAGCCCCAGCATTTT. Its protein product is CATSDSSNQPQHF.

The gene calls are TRBV5-1 and TRBJ1-4; perhaps TRBD1 as D (5 bases). This CDR3 comprises 15 residues. Germline V gene lookup returns CDR1 SGHRS and CDR2 YFSETQ. V gave up 0 bases and J gave up 7 bases, with 13 bases separating them. CDR3 bases: TGCGCCAGCAGCTTGGCCGGGGCAGTTGGTGAAAAACTGTTTTTT. It translates to CASSLAGAVGEKLFF.

This clone was counted between two and nine times. V gene TRBV27 combines with J gene TRBJ1-5; maybe TRBD1 (6 bases). The ends were cut back, 8 bases at V and 5 bases at J, with 22 bases in the middle. CDR3 length: 16 residues. Per the germline V gene, CDR1 is MNHEY and CDR2 is SMNVEV (reference sequence). CDR3 nucleotide sequence: TGTGCCAGCCTCCTGCAGGGGCCCACGGCAGATCAGCCCCAGCATTTT. This translates into CASLLQGPTADQPQHF.

V usage is TRBV6-5 and J usage is TRBJ2-2; TRBD1 matches 7 bases. With 10 bases clipped from V and 0 bases from J, the junction kept 5 bases outside the gene matches. CDR3 size: 14 residues. The germline CDR1 and CDR2 sequences are MNHEY and SVGAGI. This chain's CDR3 is CAIMDRSNTGELFF. In nucleotides, the CDR3 is TGTGCCATCATGGACAGGTCGAACACCGGGGAGCTGTTTTTT.

The genes are TRBV6-5 and TRBJ2-7; D is undetermined. The CDR3 is made up of 11 amino acids. CDR1 is MNHEY and CDR2 is SVGAGI in the germline V gene. The V gene lost 6 bases and the J gene lost 10 bases, with 13 bases spanning the gap. CDR3: CASRNSQLQYF. The CDR3 nucleotides read TGTGCCAGCAGAAACTCACAGTTACAGTACTTC.